The TCR beta chain under discussion was sequenced for a study of cytomegalovirus exposure and HLA in healthy donors. Study context: The approximately 120 validation repertoires, a later analysis reported, used the same platform as the roughly 700 repertoires from the first cohort. Study-wide results and caveats: Per published reports, the classifier diagnosed cytomegalovirus status with high specificity and sensitivity. The study listed under 200 cytomegalovirus-associated TCR beta chains.

Worth noting for this clone: Its cognate antigen is unknown.

CDR1 and CDR2 (germline): SGHVS, FQNEAQ. This CDR3 has 16 amino acids. Germline trimming cut 3 bases from V and 0 bases from J; bases unmatched to any gene: 3. Generated by immunoSEQ multiplex PCR, the TCRdb table keeps only in-frame clones and is missing some. This sample has under 350,000 clones, with 65% to 90% found just once. The specimen was PBMCs. The TCR sequence derives from a woman between 18 and 29 years old in good health and CMV-seronegative. This chain uses TRBV7-8 with TRBJ2-1, with 9 bases lining up with TRBD1. CDR3 protein: CASSLDRGSSYNEQFF. The CDR3 coding sequence is TGTGCCAGCAGCTTGGACAGGGGCAGCTCCTACAATGAGCAGTTCTTC.